This T cell receptor (beta chain) was recovered during a study of blood T cell repertoires in COVID-19. Study at large: The United States, Italy and Spain supplied acute and convalescent COVID-19 samples. Sources were T cells, B-cell-depleted T cells, or PBMCs; the material itself was cDNA or gDNA.

Patients from Seattle were sampled longitudinally, starting during active infection. Profiled with immunoSEQ multiplex PCR; TCRdb holds only in-frame clones, not every one. Among 250,000 to 350,000 clones, around 82% were seen once, and the ten largest hold approximately 14%. J lost 10 bases, V lost 5 bases, and 6 bases had no gene match. The CDR3 has 12 residues. The sample consisted of peripheral blood. The chain couples TRBV12-3 or TRBV12-4 to TRBJ1-2, with 8 positions matching TRBD1. This clonotype originated in a person aged 70 to 79 with COVID-19, enrolled during active disease. The CDR3, as DNA: TGTGCCAGCAGTCCCGGACAGGGAGACTACACCTTC. Its protein is CASSPGQGDYTF.